This TCR beta chain is from a study of prognosis after radiotherapy for stage I lung cancer. In this sample, this clonotype turned up many times. Amplicons of TCR beta CDR3 were generated from genomic DNA by two-round multiplex PCR. The authors ran first-round PCR with primers specific to each TRBV and TRBJ gene. TCRdb used MiXCR to reprocess the multiplex PCR reads, holding one entry per CDR3 protein. The sample includes under 75,000 distinct CDR3 sequences, 26% of them seen just once. This TCR derives from a donor over 45 with non-small cell lung cancer. The source material was PBMCs, sampled before or after stereotactic body radiation therapy (not recorded which).

The CDR3: CASGGQGALNYGYTF. CDR3 DNA: TGTGCCAGCGGGGGACAGGGGGCTCTTAACTATGGCTACACCTTC. This chain links TRBV6-1 with TRBJ1-2; 12 nucleotides align to TRBD1. J lost 1 base, V lost 8 bases, and 5 bases had no gene match. CDR1 MNHNS and CDR2 SASEGT come from the germline V gene. This CDR3 spans 15 amino acids.